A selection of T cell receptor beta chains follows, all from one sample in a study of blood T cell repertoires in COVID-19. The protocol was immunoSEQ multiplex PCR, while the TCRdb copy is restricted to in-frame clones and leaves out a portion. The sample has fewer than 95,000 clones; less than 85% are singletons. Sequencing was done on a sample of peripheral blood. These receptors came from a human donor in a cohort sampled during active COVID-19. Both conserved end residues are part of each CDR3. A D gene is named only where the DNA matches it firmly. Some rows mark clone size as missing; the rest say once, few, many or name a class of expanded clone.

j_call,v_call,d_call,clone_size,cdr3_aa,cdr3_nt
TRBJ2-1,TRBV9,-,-,CASSPGHFPEQFF,TGTGCCAGCAGCCCAGGACACTTCCCCGAGCAGTTCTTC
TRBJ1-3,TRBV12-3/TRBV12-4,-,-,CASSSPGNTIYF,TGTGCCAGCAGTTCTCCCGGAAACACCATATATTTT
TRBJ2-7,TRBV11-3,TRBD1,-,CASSTGQGEQYF,TGTGCCAGCAGCACGGGACAGGGCGAGCAGTACTTC
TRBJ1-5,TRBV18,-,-,CASSLGHLSNQPQHF,TGTGCCAGCTCTTTGGGACACCTTAGCAATCAGCCCCAGCATTTT
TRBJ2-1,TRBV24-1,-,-,CATSDFSVSSYNEQFF,TGTGCCACCAGTGATTTTTCTGTCAGCTCCTACAATGAGCAGTTCTTC
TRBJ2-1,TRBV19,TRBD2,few,CASSILSTSGNNEQFF,TGTGCCAGTAGTATACTTTCGACTAGCGGGAATAATGAGCAGTTCTTC
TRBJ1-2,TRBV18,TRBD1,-,CASSPLSPGGSANYGYTF,TGTGCCAGCTCACCCCTCTCCCCAGGGGGTTCAGCTAACTATGGCTACACCTTC
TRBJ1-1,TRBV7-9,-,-,CASSLTHSNTEAFF,TGTGCCAGCAGCTTGACACACTCGAACACTGAAGCTTTCTTT
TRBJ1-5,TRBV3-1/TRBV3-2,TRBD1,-,CASSHSGTGYQPQHF,TGTGCCAGCAGCCACTCCGGGACAGGGTATCAGCCCCAGCATTTT
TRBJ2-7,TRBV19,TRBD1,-,CASSPDRANYEQYF,TGTGCCAGTAGTCCGGACAGGGCCAACTACGAGCAGTACTTC
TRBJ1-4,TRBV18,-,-,CASSPSIPPTNEKLFF,TGTGCCAGCTCACCCAGTATTCCCCCAACTAATGAAAAACTGTTTTTT
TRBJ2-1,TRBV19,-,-,CASSIDWKAGPNNEQFF,TGTGCCAGTAGTATAGATTGGAAAGCGGGCCCAAACAATGAGCAGTTCTTC
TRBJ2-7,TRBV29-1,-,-,CSAGGGTAYEQYF,TGCAGCGCTGGAGGCGGGACGGCCTACGAGCAGTACTTC
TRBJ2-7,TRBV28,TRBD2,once,CASSPGLAGASYEQYF,TGTGCCAGCAGCCCGGGACTAGCGGGGGCCTCCTACGAGCAGTACTTC
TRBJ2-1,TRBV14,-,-,CASSQEIRGNEQFF,TGTGCCAGCAGCCAAGAAATTAGGGGGAATGAGCAGTTCTTC
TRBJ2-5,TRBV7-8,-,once,CASRGGYGEETQYF,TGTGCCAGCAGGGGGGGTTATGGCGAAGAGACCCAGTACTTC
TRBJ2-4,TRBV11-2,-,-,CASSLSGNQNIQYF,TGTGCCAGCAGCTTATCCGGGAACCAAAACATTCAGTACTTC
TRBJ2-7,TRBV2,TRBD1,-,CASGGTGGWYEQYF,TGTGCCAGCGGGGGGACAGGGGGCTGGTACGAGCAGTACTTC
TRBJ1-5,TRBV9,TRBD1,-,CASSITGTENQPQHF,TGTGCCAGCAGCATAACCGGGACAGAGAATCAGCCCCAGCATTTT
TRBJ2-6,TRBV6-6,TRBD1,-,CASSPTGAAAGANVLTF,TGTGCCAGCAGTCCTACAGGGGCGGCAGCTGGGGCCAACGTCCTGACTTTC
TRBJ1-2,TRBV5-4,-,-,CASSLGGGLYGYTF,TGTGCCAGCAGCTTAGGGGGGGGACTCTATGGCTACACCTTC
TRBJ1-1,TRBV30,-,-,CAWSVMRYQRMNTEAFF,TGTGCCTGGAGTGTAATGCGGTATCAGAGAATGAACACTGAAGCTTTCTTT
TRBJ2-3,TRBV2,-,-,CASSVGSGTNTDTQYF,TGTGCCAGCAGTGTCGGTAGCGGAACTAACACAGATACGCAGTATTTT
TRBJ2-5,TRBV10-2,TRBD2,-,CASSDAGGWQETQYF,TGCGCCAGCAGTGATGCGGGGGGATGGCAAGAGACCCAGTACTTC
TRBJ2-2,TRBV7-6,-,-,CASSASGVGELFF,TGTGCCAGCAGCGCATCAGGGGTCGGGGAGCTGTTTTTT
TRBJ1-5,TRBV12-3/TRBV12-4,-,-,CASSSFNQPQHF,TGTGCCAGCAGTTCCTTCAATCAGCCCCAGCATTTT
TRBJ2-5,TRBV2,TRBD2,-,CASSGSGGPTAQETQYF,TGTGCCAGCAGTGGTAGCGGGGGACCGACGGCTCAAGAGACCCAGTACTTC
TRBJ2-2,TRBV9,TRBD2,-,CARGGGRGTGELFF,TGTGCCCGCGGGGGGGGCCGAGGCACCGGGGAGCTGTTTTTT
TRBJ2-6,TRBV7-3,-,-,CASSSFTGANVLTF,TGTGCCAGCAGCTCATTCACTGGGGCCAACGTCCTGACTTTC
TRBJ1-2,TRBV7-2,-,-,CASSSPSGQFYGYTF,TGTGCCAGCAGCTCTCCTTCCGGACAGTTCTATGGCTACACCTTC
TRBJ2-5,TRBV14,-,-,CASSRRDRAPQYF,TGTGCCAGCAGCCGGCGGGACCGGGCCCCCCAGTACTTC
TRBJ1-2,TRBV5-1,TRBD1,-,CASRDRQGVYGYTF,TGCGCCAGCAGGGATCGTCAGGGGGTCTACGGCTACACCTTC
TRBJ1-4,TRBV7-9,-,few,CASSAGPVATNEKLFF,TGTGCCAGCAGCGCAGGGCCCGTTGCAACTAATGAAAAACTGTTTTTT
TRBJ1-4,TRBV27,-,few,CASSGGALVEKLFF,TGTGCCAGCAGTGGGGGGGCGCTTGTTGAAAAACTGTTTTTT
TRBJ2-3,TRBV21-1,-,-,CASSKSSGGGAEWGDTQYF,TGTGCCAGCAGCAAGTCCTCCGGAGGGGGGGCTGAGTGGGGAGATACGCAGTATTTT
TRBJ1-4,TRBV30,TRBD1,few,CASSGQGGKLFF,TGTGCCTCCTCCGGACAGGGGGGAAAACTGTTTTTT
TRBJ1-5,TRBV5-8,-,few,CASSLAGTNNQPQHF,TGTGCCAGCAGCTTGGCCGGGACAAATAATCAGCCCCAGCATTTT
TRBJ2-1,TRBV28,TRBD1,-,CASMKQGAGNEQFF,TGTGCCAGCATGAAACAGGGGGCAGGAAATGAGCAGTTCTTC
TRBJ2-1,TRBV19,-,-,CASSMVPNYNEQFF,TGTGCCAGTAGTATGGTTCCTAACTACAATGAGCAGTTCTTC
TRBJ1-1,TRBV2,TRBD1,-,CASGKGALVDEAFF,TGTGCCAGCGGAAAGGGGGCCCTCGTGGATGAAGCTTTCTTT
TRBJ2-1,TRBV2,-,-,CATRWGHNNEQFF,TGTGCCACTCGGTGGGGACATAACAATGAGCAGTTCTTC
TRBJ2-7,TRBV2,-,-,CASTARGGFSYEQYF,TGTGCCAGCACTGCAAGGGGGGGGTTCTCCTACGAGCAGTACTTC
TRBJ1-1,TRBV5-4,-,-,CASSFGGGTEAFF,TGTGCCAGCAGCTTTGGGGGGGGCACTGAAGCTTTCTTT
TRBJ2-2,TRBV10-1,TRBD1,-,CASSPDRGPRTGELFF,TGCGCCAGCAGCCCGGACAGGGGGCCGAGGACCGGGGAGCTGTTTTTT
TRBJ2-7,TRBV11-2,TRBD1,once,CASSLAGTGSSYEQYF,TGTGCCAGCAGCTTAGCTGGGACAGGGAGCTCCTACGAGCAGTACTTC
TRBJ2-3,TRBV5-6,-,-,CASSLAGGGGTQYF,TGTGCCAGCAGCTTGGCGGGGGGCGGAGGTACGCAGTATTTT
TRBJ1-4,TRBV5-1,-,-,CASPPPGEANEKLFF,TGCGCCAGCCCTCCACCAGGGGAAGCTAATGAAAAACTGTTTTTT
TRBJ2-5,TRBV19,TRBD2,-,CASSGGQETQYF,TGTGCCAGTAGCGGGGGGCAAGAGACCCAGTACTTC
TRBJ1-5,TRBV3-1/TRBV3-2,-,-,CASSQGHSNQPQHF,TGTGCCAGCAGCCAAGGGCATAGCAATCAGCCCCAGCATTTT
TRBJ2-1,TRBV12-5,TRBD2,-,CASTLGGGGHNEQFF,TGTGCTAGCACCCTCGGTGGCGGGGGGCACAATGAGCAGTTCTTC
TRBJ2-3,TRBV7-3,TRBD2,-,CASSLVQRGGTQYF,TGTGCCAGCAGCTTAGTTCAGCGGGGCGGTACGCAGTATTTT
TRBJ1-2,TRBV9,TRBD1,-,CASSVALWDRGDNGYTF,TGTGCCAGCAGCGTAGCCCTATGGGACAGGGGGGATAATGGCTACACCTTC
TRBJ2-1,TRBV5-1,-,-,CASSLQGDEQFF,TGCGCCAGCAGCTTGCAAGGGGATGAGCAGTTCTTC
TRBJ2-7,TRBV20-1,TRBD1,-,CSASPWTGTSKTYEQYF,TGCAGTGCTAGTCCCTGGACAGGGACTTCCAAGACCTACGAGCAGTACTTC